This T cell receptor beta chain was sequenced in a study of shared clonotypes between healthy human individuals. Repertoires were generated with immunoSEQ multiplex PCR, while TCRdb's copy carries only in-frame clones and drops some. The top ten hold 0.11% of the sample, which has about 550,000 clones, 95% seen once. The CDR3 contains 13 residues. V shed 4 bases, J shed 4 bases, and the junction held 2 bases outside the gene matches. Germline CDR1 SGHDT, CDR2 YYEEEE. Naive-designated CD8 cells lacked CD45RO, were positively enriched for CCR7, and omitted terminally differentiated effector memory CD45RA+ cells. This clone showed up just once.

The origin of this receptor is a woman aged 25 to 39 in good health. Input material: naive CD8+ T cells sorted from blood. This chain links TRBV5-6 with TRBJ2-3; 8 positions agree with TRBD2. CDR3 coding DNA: TGTGCCAGCAGCGGGACTAGTTCAGATACGCAGTATTTT. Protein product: CASSGTSSDTQYF.